The entry that follows covers one T cell receptor beta chain sequence. The CDR3 spans 12 residues. The V gene lost 2 bases and the J gene lost 6 bases, with 8 bases spanning the gap. Germline V gene lookup returns CDR1 KGHSH and CDR2 LQKENI. The sample comes from a study of blood T cell repertoires in COVID-19. Libraries were prepared by immunoSEQ multiplex PCR; TCRdb keeps only in-frame clonotypes and omits some of them. The sample carries fewer than 250,000 clones, less than 90% recorded once. The genes are TRBV18 and TRBJ2-7; D possibly corresponds to TRBD1 (6 bases). This sequence was found in a woman aged 25-40 years who had been exposed to COVID-19. Sample: PBMCs or T cells enriched from blood (not recorded which). This CDR3 reads CASSPGGGEQYF. As DNA, the CDR3 is TGTGCCAGCTCACCAGGGGGCGGCGAGCAGTACTTC.